This TCR beta chain was sequenced during a study of blood T cell repertoires in COVID-19 (TCRdb year 2020). For the wider study: Samples covering the acute and convalescent phases of COVID-19 were provided by collaborators in the United States, Italy and Spain. The prospective study material was composed of cDNA or gDNA derived from T cells, B-cell-depleted T cells, or PBMCs. The repertoires were released in a freely available public database intended as a resource for research on the immune response to SARS-CoV-2. Nearly every sample came with metadata listing a de-identified subject ID, COVID-19 status, age in years and sex. Subjects who had been exposed to COVID-19, were actively infected with it, or had recovered from it provided the deeply sampled blood TCRbeta repertoires that made up the dataset. The samples were drawn from two sources: the first 160 participants of the ongoing ImmuneRACE study, and 950 to 1,500 subjects contributed by 6 global collaborators. HLA class I and class II types, where available, came from metadata supplied by the sample provider rather than from assay-based typing.

The investigation overall reported the following: The quantity of clinical and demographic metadata differed by source and by participant and was supplied without curation.

Whole blood was collected in K2EDTA tubes by collaborating institutions according to the institutions' own protocols. For TCRbeta analysis, collaborators shipped samples as frozen whole blood, isolated PBMCs, or DNA extracted from either of those sample types. CDR1 and CDR2, per the germline V gene (reference sequence), are SGHKS and YYEKEE. The CDR3 starts with the cysteine, ends with the phenylalanine, and has 14 residues. The kept DNA is CDR3 alone, 42 bases in frame from the first base. Ends trimmed: V by 4 bases, J by 8 bases; bases unmatched to a gene: 4. The immunoSEQ Assay, a bias-controlled multiplex PCR, was used to amplify TCRbeta CDR3 regions from genomic DNA. On the study's bioinformatics: The number of nucleated cells in each sample was estimated by amplification of reference gene primers within the assay. To quantify the absolute abundance of each unique TCRbeta CDR3 rearrangement, sequence reads were collapsed and filtered. For each sample, productive Simpson clonality was calculated by taking the square root of Simpson's diversity index across productive rearrangements. Here the immuneACCESS table is served through TCRdb, limited to in-frame sequences with V and J called. Missing clones are a known gap in these copies; in checked studies unresolved V genes cover under half, and the rest lacks a known reason. That table gives V, J and clone size, and the DNA gave D and trimming. Across this sample there are tens of thousands of clones, with over 85% seen only once. In total, the top ten clones hold around 9% of the sample.

A remark on this clone: The target of this receptor is not known. No qualities accompany the bases; no much larger clone lies one base away. At the DNA level, this CDR3 is encoded by other sequences in the same sample as well.

The source is a man older than 75 with active or convalescent COVID-19. The chain is encoded by TRBV5-5 joined to TRBJ1-4, with 11 junctional bases fitting TRBD1. The specimen was peripheral blood. The nucleotide sequence is given as TGTGCCAGCAGCCTAGGGACAGGGGGGGAAAAACTGTTTTTT. This sequence encodes CASSLGTGGEKLFF. The full variable domain, completed from the reference TRBV5-5 and TRBJ1-4 proteins outside the CDR3, reads DAGVTQSPTHLIKTRGQQVTLRCSPISGHKSVSWYQQVLGQGPQFIFQYYEKEERGRGNFPDRFSARQFPNYSSELNVNALLLGDSALYLCASSLGTGGEKLFFGSGTQLSVL.